The 28 T cell receptor beta chains below come from one sample, sequenced in a study of T cell responses to AZD1222 COVID-19 vaccine. Only in-frame clones appear in the TCRdb table, and some are missing; sequencing was by immunoSEQ multiplex PCR. The data show around 80,000 clones, around 93% seen once. The sequencing here drew on peripheral blood, taken 28 days after the second AZD1222 dose. The receptors originated from an adult who received the AZD1222 COVID-19 vaccine.

In this sample, this clone turned up a few times. This chain joins TRBV29-1 and TRBJ1-3; D is undetermined. Trimming removed 3 bases from V and 2 bases from J, with 5 bases in between. Germline CDR1 reads SQVTM; CDR2 reads ANQGSEA. CDR3 length: 12 amino acids. The CDR3 reads CSVDGAGNTIYF. DNA for the CDR3: TGCAGCGTTGATGGGGCTGGAAACACCATATATTTT. The full variable domain, with the rest looked up from reference TRBV29-1 and TRBJ1-3, is SAVISQKPSRDICQRGTSLTIQCQVDSQVTMMFWYRQQPGQSLTLIATANQGSEATYESGFVIDKFPISRPNLTFSTLTVSNMSPEDSSIYLCSVDGAGNTIYFGEGSWLTVV.

The CDR3 loop reads CASSSDTIGETQYF. CDR3 DNA sequence: TGTGCCAGCAGCTCTGACACAATAGGGGAGACCCAGTACTTC. The chain joins TRBV9 to TRBJ2-5; D unclear. CDR1 and CDR2 (germline): SGDLS, YYNGEE. The CDR3 is 14 amino acids. V was shortened by 4 bases and J by 5 bases, with 15 bases between the two germline ends.

This chain links TRBV27 with TRBJ2-3, with TRBD2 identical over 7 bases. The CDR3 contains 16 residues. With V trimmed by 4 bases and J by 4 bases, 11 bases remained unmatched. Germline values: CDR1 MNHEY, CDR2 SMNVEV (reference sequence). CDR3 region: CASSSLLRRESDTQYF. DNA for the CDR3: TGTGCCAGCAGTTCGCTTTTAAGGCGGGAGTCAGATACGCAGTATTTT.

J is TRBJ2-3 and V is TRBV2; 8 positions agree with TRBD1. The germline CDR1 and CDR2 sequences are SNHLY and FYNNEI. Trimming at V came to 8 bases and at J to 2 bases, leaving 12 bases not matched to a gene. The CDR3 contains 16 residues. Here the CDR3 DNA reads TGTGCCAGCTCTCCCGGGCGGACAGGGATCACAGATACGCAGTATTTT. It encodes CASSPGRTGITDTQYF.

The chain combines TRBV12-5 with TRBJ2-2, with TRBD2 matching over 7 bases. V lost 4 bases to trimming and J lost 6 bases; unmatched junction nucleotides: 5. Germline V gene lookup returns CDR1 LGHNT and CDR2 FRNRAP. The CDR3 is 14 amino acids. Written as DNA, the CDR3 is TGTGCTAGTGGTTCATCTAGCGGAGCCGGGGAGCTGTTTTTT. This translates into CASGSSSGAGELFF.

The chain joins TRBV19 to TRBJ1-1, with D hard to call. Deletions cut 0 bases from V and 9 bases from J, with 11 bases between. Germline V gene lookup returns CDR1 LNHDA and CDR2 SQIVND (reference sequence). This CDR3 has 13 residues. The CDR3 sequence: CASSIDLRWQAFF. CDR3 nucleotides: TGTGCCAGTAGTATAGATCTAAGGTGGCAAGCTTTCTTT. Variable domain in full (rest from reference TRBV19 and TRBJ1-1): DGGITQSPKYLFRKEGQNVTLSCEQNLNHDAMYWYRQDPGQGLRLIYYSQIVNDFQKGDIAEGYSVSREKKESFPLTVTSAQKNPTAFYLCASSIDLRWQAFFGQGTRLTVV.

This chain uses TRBV18 with TRBJ1-5; unclear D gene. Germline V CDR1 and CDR2: KGHSH, LQKENI. V lost 3 bases and J 3 bases, leaving 12 bases between the germline ends. The length of the CDR3 is 15 residues. The CDR3 region has the DNA TGTGCCAGCTCACCGGACCGACTCATCAATCAGCCCCAGCATTTT. Translated: CASSPDRLINQPQHF.

This clone came up once. The chain uses TRBV5-4 and TRBJ2-2; the D call may be TRBD1 or TRBD2 (6 bases each). Germline assignment: CDR1 SGHNT and CDR2 YYREEE (reference sequence). Trimming pared 0 bases from V and 7 bases from J, leaving 10 bases between. This CDR3 is 14 amino acids long. The CDR3 DNA follows: TGTGCCAGCAGCTTGGACAGGGAGGTCGGGGAGCTGTTTTTT. Translating gives CASSLDREVGELFF. The complete variable domain, with remaining parts taken from reference TRBV5-4 and TRBJ2-2, reads ETGVTQSPTHLIKTRGQQVTLRCSSQSGHNTVSWYQQALGQGPQFIFQYYREEENGRGNFPPRFSGLQFPNYSSELNVNALELDDSALYLCASSLDREVGELFFGEGSRLTVL.

The chain is built from TRBV30 and TRBJ1-1, with D possibly matching TRBD1 (5 bases). Germline CDR1 GTSNPN, CDR2 SVGIG (reference sequence). The CDR3 totals 13 residues. Trimming removed 2 bases at V and 2 bases at J, with 9 bases between. CDR3 nucleotide sequence: TGTGCCTGGAGTCTGGGACCTAACACTGAAGCTTTCTTT. Translating gives CAWSLGPNTEAFF.

The J gene is TRBJ2-5, the V gene TRBV18; D call uncertain. Germline V CDR1 and CDR2: KGHSH, LQKENI. The CDR3 totals 16 residues. The V end was cut by 4 bases, the J end by 2 bases, with 17 bases between. CDR3 amino acids: CASSRDPQTGQETQYF. The CDR3 DNA is TGTGCCAGCTCACGGGATCCCCAAACCGGGCAAGAGACCCAGTACTTC.

V usage is TRBV15 and J usage is TRBJ2-1; 11 bases line up with TRBD2. Looked up from germline, CDR1 is LNHNV and CDR2 is YYDKDF (reference sequence). J was trimmed by 7 bases and V by 4 bases; bases with no gene match: 12. CDR3 length: 17 amino acids. CDR3 in DNA: TGTGCCACCAGCACCCAAGTCGCACTAGCGGGAGTTAATGAGCAGTTCTTC. Encoded protein: CATSTQVALAGVNEQFF.

The V call is TRBV28, the J call TRBJ1-5, with D perhaps matching TRBD1 (5 bases). V lost 9 bases to trimming and J lost 0 bases, with 12 bases between them. This CDR3 spans 14 amino acids. CDR1 and CDR2 (germline): MDHEN, SYDVKM. The CDR3 spells CASAPGHSNQPQHF. CDR3 coding DNA: TGTGCCAGTGCTCCGGGGCATAGCAATCAGCCCCAGCATTTT.

V and J are TRBV28 and TRBJ1-6; D perhaps matches TRBD1 (5 bases). This CDR3 has 14 residues. Germline CDR1 MDHEN, CDR2 SYDVKM. V lost 7 bases to trimming and J lost 10 bases, with 17 bases between them. The chain's CDR3 is CASTDPRGYSPLHF. The DNA for the CDR3 is TGTGCCAGCACCGACCCCCGGGGGTACTCACCCCTCCACTTT.

V and J are TRBV30 and TRBJ2-7; D unclear. Trimming took 2 bases from V and 0 from J, leaving 8 bases between them. The germline V gene has CDR1 GTSNPN and CDR2 SVGIG (reference sequence). The CDR3 loop spans 13 amino acids. CDR3 residues: CAWSHSNSYEQYF. The CDR3 region has the DNA TGTGCCTGGAGTCATTCGAACTCCTACGAGCAGTACTTC.

DNA for the CDR3: TGTGCCAGCAGCCCCGTCTCGGGGGGCACTGAAGCTTTCTTT. Translation: CASSPVSGGTEAFF. This chain uses TRBV7-9 with TRBJ1-1; D is possibly TRBD1 (5 bases). The CDR3 is made up of 14 amino acids. CDR1 SEHNR and CDR2 FQNEAQ come from the germline V gene (reference sequence). Trimming left V 5 bases short and J 4 bases short, with 14 bases between. The complete variable domain, with remaining parts taken from reference TRBV7-9 and TRBJ1-1, reads DTGVSQNPRHKITKRGQNVTFRCDPISEHNRLYWYRQTLGQGPEFLTYFQNEAQLEKSRLLSDRFSAERPKGSFSTLEIQRTEQGDSAMYLCASSPVSGGTEAFFGQGTRLTVV.

The chain has TRBV28 and TRBJ1-1; weak D call: TRBD1 (5 bases). This CDR3 is 12 amino acids long. CDR1 and CDR2 from the germline V gene are MDHEN and SYDVKM. V lost 7 bases, J lost 6 bases, and 12 bases lay in between. CDR3 loop: CASNPRGAEAFF. The DNA of the CDR3 is TGTGCCAGCAATCCTCGGGGGGCTGAAGCTTTCTTT.

This clone has only one observation. The chain recombines TRBV4-1 with TRBJ2-3, with D tentatively TRBD2 (5 bases). This CDR3 has 16 residues. Between the trimmed V and J ends, which lost 1 base and 6 bases, there was a span of 17 bases. Germline values: CDR1 MGHRA, CDR2 YSYEKL. This chain's CDR3 is CASSQGGGFGWDTQYF. CDR3 nucleotide sequence: TGCGCCAGCAGCCAAGGTGGAGGATTCGGGTGGGATACGCAGTATTTT.

The rearrangement links TRBV7-6 to TRBJ1-1, with 9 bases lining up with TRBD1. This CDR3 is built from 17 residues. The trim removed 5 bases at V and 4 bases at J, leaving 14 bases unmatched. Germline CDR1 reads SGHVS; CDR2 reads FNYEAQ. CDR3 region: CASSAQGARILGTEAFF. CDR3 sequence (DNA): TGTGCCAGCAGCGCACAGGGGGCGCGGATTTTGGGCACTGAAGCTTTCTTT.

This clone was seen a few times. The chain is built from TRBV7-9 and TRBJ1-2, with D maybe TRBD1 (6 bases). V was cut by 5 bases and J by 4 bases, with 20 bases left in between. Germline V lookup: CDR1 SEHNR, CDR2 FQNEAQ (reference sequence). CDR3 length: 16 residues. The CDR3 region is CASSLNPGQGGYGYTF. The CDR3 DNA reads TGTGCCAGCAGCCTTAACCCGGGACAAGGTGGCTATGGCTACACCTTC. The full variable domain, in which reference TRBV7-9 and TRBJ1-2 provide the parts outside the CDR3, is DTGVSQNPRHKITKRGQNVTFRCDPISEHNRLYWYRQTLGQGPEFLTYFQNEAQLEKSRLLSDRFSAERPKGSFSTLEIQRTEQGDSAMYLCASSLNPGQGGYGYTFGSGTRLTVV.

This rearrangement joins TRBV18 to TRBJ1-4; 7 bases align to TRBD1. V gave up 3 bases and J gave up 5 bases; unmatched junction bases: 3. The germline V gene has CDR1 KGHSH and CDR2 LQKENI. This CDR3 comprises 14 residues. CDR3 in amino acids: CASSPFRGNEKLFF. CDR3 DNA sequence: TGTGCCAGCTCACCGTTCAGGGGGAATGAAAAACTGTTTTTT. Complete variable domain (other parts from reference TRBV18 and TRBJ1-4): NAGVMQNPRHLVRRRGQEARLRCSPMKGHSHVYWYRQLPEEGLKFMVYLQKENIIDESGMPKERFSAEFPKEGPSILRIQQVVRGDSAAYFCASSPFRGNEKLFFGSGTQLSVL.

The table lists this clone with a count of one. The gene calls are TRBV7-9 and TRBJ2-7; no clear D gene. V lost 5 bases and J 0 bases, leaving 17 bases between the germline ends. Germline CDR1 SEHNR, CDR2 FQNEAQ (reference sequence). The CDR3 totals 16 residues. The CDR3 region is CASSPPYSDGSYEQYF. Written as DNA, the CDR3 is TGTGCCAGCAGCCCACCCTATTCGGATGGCTCCTACGAGCAGTACTTC.

This chain connects TRBV10-3 to TRBJ1-5; no clear D gene. CDR1 is ENHRY, CDR2 SYGVKD, per germline. The V end lost 0 bases, the J end lost 2 bases, and 14 bases lay between the germline ends. This CDR3 is 17 amino acids long. The CDR3 DNA sequence: TGTGCCATCAGTGAGTCCGGGCCGGGGTCGGGCAATCAGCCCCAGCATTTT. Encoded protein: CAISESGPGSGNQPQHF.

The rearrangement uses TRBV28 and TRBJ2-7; 13 bases match TRBD2. Germline V CDR1 and CDR2: MDHEN, SYDVKM. Trimming took 6 bases from V and 1 from J; bases not matched to a gene: 6. The CDR3 has 16 residues. CDR3 loop: CASSSATSGRSYEQYF. DNA for the CDR3: TGTGCCAGCAGCTCCGCGACTAGCGGGAGGTCCTACGAGCAGTACTTC.

The chain employs TRBV28 and TRBJ2-1; 11 positions match TRBD2. The V gene's germline CDR1 is MDHEN and CDR2 SYDVKM. This CDR3 is built from 14 residues. V gave up 3 bases and J gave up 6 bases; unmatched junction bases: 1. The CDR3 loop is CASSFLAGGNEQFF. For the CDR3, the DNA is TGTGCCAGCAGTTTTCTAGCGGGAGGCAATGAGCAGTTCTTC.

V is TRBV27 and J is TRBJ1-2; the D gene is possibly TRBD1 (6 bases). The germline V and J ends were trimmed by 0 bases and 6 bases, with 17 bases remaining between them. Germline CDR1 reads MNHEY; CDR2 reads SMNVEV (reference sequence). The CDR3 has 16 residues. The CDR3 protein is CASSLSGGARPDGYTF. The CDR3 DNA follows: TGTGCCAGCAGTTTATCAGGGGGGGCAAGGCCAGATGGCTACACCTTC.

The rearrangement uses TRBV5-8 and TRBJ2-1; no firm D call. The CDR3 contains 16 residues. V dropped 0 bases and J dropped 4 bases, with 14 bases sitting between them. Looked up from germline, CDR1 is SGHTS and CDR2 is YDEGEE. The CDR3 is CASSLDLAVGYNEQFF. CDR3 bases: TGTGCCAGCAGCTTGGATTTGGCAGTCGGATACAATGAGCAGTTCTTC.

This rearrangement joins TRBV15 to TRBJ2-7; no clear D. The CDR3 loop spans 14 amino acids. Trimming left V 1 base short and J 3 bases short, with 10 bases between. Germline V gives CDR1 LNHNV, CDR2 YYDKDF (reference sequence). The CDR3 region has the DNA TGTGCCACCAGCAGAGGGGATTCAATCTACGAGCAGTACTTC. This translates into CATSRGDSIYEQYF.

The chain uses TRBV6-6 and TRBJ2-7, with D tentatively TRBD1 (6 bases). Trimming took 5 bases from V and 3 from J, leaving 26 bases between them. CDR1 and CDR2 from the germline V gene are MNHNY and SVGAGI (reference sequence). The CDR3 contains 18 residues. CDR3 DNA sequence: TGTGCCAGCAGTCCCCCGAGACAGCAGGGGCTGGGAAACTACGAGCAGTACTTC. Protein sequence: CASSPPRQQGLGNYEQYF.